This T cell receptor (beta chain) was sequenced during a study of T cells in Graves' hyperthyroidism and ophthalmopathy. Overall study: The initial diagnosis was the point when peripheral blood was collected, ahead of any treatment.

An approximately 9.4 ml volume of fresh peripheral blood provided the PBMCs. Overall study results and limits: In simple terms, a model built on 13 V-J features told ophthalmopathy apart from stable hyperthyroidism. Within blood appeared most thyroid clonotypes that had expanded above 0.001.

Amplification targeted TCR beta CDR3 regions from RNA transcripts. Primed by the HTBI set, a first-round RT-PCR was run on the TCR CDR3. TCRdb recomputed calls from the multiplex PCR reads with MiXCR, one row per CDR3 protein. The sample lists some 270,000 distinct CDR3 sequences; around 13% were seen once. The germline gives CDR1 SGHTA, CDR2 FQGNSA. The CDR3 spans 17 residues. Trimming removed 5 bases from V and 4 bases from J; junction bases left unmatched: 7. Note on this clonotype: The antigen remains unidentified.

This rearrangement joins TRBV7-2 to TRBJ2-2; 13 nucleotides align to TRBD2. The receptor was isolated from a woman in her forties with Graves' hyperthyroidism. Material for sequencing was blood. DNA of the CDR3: TGTGCCAGCAGCCCTACTAGCGGGAGGGCCGGCACCGGGGAGCTGTTTTTT. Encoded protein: CASSPTSGRAGTGELFF. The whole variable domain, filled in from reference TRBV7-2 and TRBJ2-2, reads GAGVSQSPSNKVTEKGKDVELRCDPISGHTALYWYRQSLGQGLEFLIYFQGNSAPDKSGLPSDRFSAERTGGSVSTLTIQRTQQEDSAVYLCASSPTSGRAGTGELFFGEGSRLTVL.